These 20 T cell receptor beta chains were sequenced from one sample in a study of blood T cell repertoires in COVID-19. Sequenced by immunoSEQ multiplex PCR; TCRdb stores in-frame clones only, minus some. The table lists about 73,000 clones, approximately 89% of them singletons, with around 10% in the top ten. Sequenced: peripheral blood. These TCRs come from an older man with acute or convalescent COVID-19.

The chain employs TRBV7-9 and TRBJ1-4; 10 positions match TRBD1. V dropped 4 bases and J dropped 7; count of bases not matched to a gene: 3. The germline CDR1 and CDR2 sequences are SEHNR and FQNEAQ (reference sequence). The CDR3 sequence is 14 residues long. CDR3: CASSSGTGVEKLFF. CDR3 DNA: TGTGCCAGCAGCTCCGGGACAGGGGTTGAAAAACTGTTTTTT.

CDR3 sequence (DNA): TGTGCCATCAGTGAGGGGGGGGTAAGTAATCAGCCCCAGCATTTT. Translating gives CAISEGGVSNQPQHF. The genes are TRBV10-3 and TRBJ1-5, with D tentatively TRBD1 (5 bases). Germline V gene lookup returns CDR1 ENHRY and CDR2 SYGVKD. The V and J ends lost 2 bases and 4 bases respectively, with 12 bases between them. The CDR3 has 15 residues.

The V and J genes are TRBV11-2 and TRBJ2-5, with 14 bases matching TRBD2. V was clipped by 5 bases and J by 7 bases; unmatched bases: 9. The CDR3 totals 16 residues. Germline lookup yields CDR1 SGHAT and CDR2 FQNNGV. The CDR3 protein is CASSQSTSGGAGTQYF. The DNA for the CDR3 is TGTGCCAGCAGCCAATCGACTAGCGGGGGGGCCGGGACCCAGTACTTC.

This chain joins TRBV3-1 (or the pseudogene TRBV3-2) and TRBJ1-3; 7 bases are shared with TRBD1. Germline CDR1 and CDR2: LGHDT and YNNKEL (reference sequence). CDR3 length: 14 residues. With 4 bases clipped from V and 4 bases from J, the junction kept 4 bases outside the gene matches. The CDR3 nucleotides read TGTGCCAGCAGCCCGACAGGGAGAGGAAACACCATATATTTT. This sequence encodes CASSPTGRGNTIYF.

This clone was seen a single time. This rearrangement joins TRBV3-1 (or the pseudogene TRBV3-2) to TRBJ1-1; 7 bases are shared with TRBD1. Germline CDR1 is LGHDT and CDR2 is YNNKEL (reference sequence). The V and J ends lost 3 bases and 1 base, in that order; junction bases with no gene match: 5. The CDR3 spans 15 residues. CDR3 amino acids: CASSQAGQPNTEAFF. DNA of the CDR3: TGTGCCAGCAGCCAGGCGGGACAGCCGAACACTGAAGCTTTCTTT.

This clone was observed once. The V and J genes are TRBV11-2 and TRBJ1-4; a weak D match, TRBD1 (5 bases). Germline loops: CDR1 SGHAT, CDR2 FQNNGV. V shed 3 bases and J shed 8 bases, with 10 bases lying between them. The CDR3 covers 13 residues. The CDR3 DNA is TGTGCCAGCAGCTTCGGGGCGGGAGAAAAACTGTTTTTT. Translating it yields CASSFGAGEKLFF.

This chain connects TRBV3-1 (or the pseudogene TRBV3-2) to TRBJ2-3; TRBD2 matches 7 bases. Germline V gene sequence: CDR1 LGHDT, CDR2 YNNKEL (reference sequence). The CDR3 has 15 amino acids. The J segment lost 8 bases and the V segment lost 1 base, leaving 9 bases of the junction unmatched. This CDR3 is CASSQVGGAGVTQYF. As DNA, the CDR3 is TGTGCCAGCAGCCAAGTGGGGGGTGCGGGGGTTACGCAGTATTTT.

This chain links TRBV7-9 with TRBJ1-2; D remains ambiguous. Trimming removed 5 bases from V and 3 bases from J, with 13 bases in between. The CDR3 has 14 amino acids. Germline lookup yields CDR1 SEHNR and CDR2 FQNEAQ (reference sequence). CDR3: CASSAGPTDYGYTF. In DNA, the CDR3 is TGTGCCAGCAGCGCTGGGCCGACGGACTATGGCTACACCTTC.

In this sample, this clone turned up once. This rearrangement joins TRBV3-1 (or the pseudogene TRBV3-2) to TRBJ2-7, with D perhaps TRBD1 (6 bases). The CDR3 is 13 amino acids. V lost 7 bases to trimming and J lost 1 base, with 11 bases between them. The V gene's germline CDR1 is LGHDT and CDR2 YNNKEL (reference sequence). This CDR3 reads CASTNRGSYEQYF. The CDR3, as DNA: TGTGCCAGCACCAATAGGGGGTCCTACGAGCAGTACTTC.

The V call is TRBV7-2, the J call TRBJ2-7, with unresolved D. V was cut by 2 bases and J by 2 bases, with 7 bases left in between. CDR1 is SGHTA and CDR2 is FQGNSA in the germline V gene. The CDR3 loop spans 13 amino acids. This CDR3 reads CASSLNSPYEQYF. CDR3 coding DNA: TGTGCCAGCAGCTTAAACAGTCCCTACGAGCAGTACTTC.

The chain links TRBV20-1 to TRBJ2-5, with TRBD2 matching 10 bases. V trimming: 3 bases; J trimming: 5 bases; junction bases outside the gene matches: 9. This CDR3 has 15 residues. Looked up from germline, CDR1 is DFQATT and CDR2 is SNEGSKA (reference sequence). Written as DNA, the CDR3 is TGCAGTGCTAGTCCCAGCGGGAGGGCCTTGGAGACCCAGTACTTC. Amino acids: CSASPSGRALETQYF.

The V gene is TRBV6-6, the J gene TRBJ2-7; 10 nucleotides agree with TRBD2. The CDR3 loop spans 16 amino acids. V dropped 4 bases and J dropped 7; count of bases not matched to a gene: 13. Germline V gene data show CDR1 as MNHNY and CDR2 as SVGAGI (reference sequence). DNA of the CDR3: TGTGCCAGCAGTTCCTCCCCGGGACTAGCGACAGAGGAGCAGTACTTC. This sequence encodes CASSSSPGLATEEQYF.

This chain joins TRBV5-1 and TRBJ1-2; TRBD1 matches at 9 bases. V lost 5 bases, J lost 8 bases, and 7 bases stayed unmatched. Germline V lookup: CDR1 SGHRS, CDR2 YFSETQ. CDR3 size: 13 residues. CDR3 bases: TGCGCCAGCAGTCCCGGGACAGGGAACGGCTACACCTTC. Amino acids: CASSPGTGNGYTF.

The chain combines TRBV9 with TRBJ1-1; weak D call: TRBD1 (5 bases). Germline CDR1 and CDR2: SGDLS and YYNGEE. V gave up 2 bases and J gave up 0 bases, with 11 bases separating them. This CDR3 spans 15 amino acids. The CDR3 nucleotides are TGTGCCAGCAGCGTCCCTTCGACAGTGAACACTGAAGCTTTCTTT. It encodes CASSVPSTVNTEAFF.

This rearrangement joins TRBV9 to TRBJ1-2, with TRBD1 identical over 9 bases. The CDR3 contains 14 residues. Losses at the gene ends were 3 bases for V and 5 bases for J; bases not matched to a gene: 5. In germline, CDR1 is SGDLS, CDR2 YYNGEE. CDR3 loop: CASSALTGGYGYTF. CDR3 sequence (DNA): TGTGCCAGCAGCGCGTTGACAGGGGGATATGGCTACACCTTC.

The CDR3 loop reads CASRQGQYTDTQYF. The DNA of the CDR3 is TGTGCCAGCAGACAAGGACAGTACACAGATACGCAGTATTTT. The V gene is TRBV27, the J gene TRBJ2-3; possible D gene TRBD1, 6 bases. Germline V gene lookup returns CDR1 MNHEY and CDR2 SMNVEV (reference sequence). The CDR3 loop spans 14 amino acids. The V end was cut by 6 bases, the J end by 2 bases, with 12 bases between.

The chain is built from TRBV6-5 and TRBJ1-1; 9 nucleotides line up with TRBD1. The V and J ends lost 6 bases and 3 bases, in that order; junction bases with no gene match: 2. Germline CDR1 reads MNHEY; CDR2 reads SVGAGI. This CDR3 contains 13 residues. CDR3 DNA: TGTGCCAGCAGCGGACAGGGGCACACTGAAGCTTTCTTT. Protein product: CASSGQGHTEAFF.

The gene calls are TRBV27 and TRBJ2-7; 8 positions match TRBD1. The germline CDR1 and CDR2 sequences are MNHEY and SMNVEV (reference sequence). The CDR3 covers 14 residues. Trimming cost V 5 bases and J 7 bases; bases outside gene matches: 10. The CDR3 protein is CASSLQGGLGEQYF. The CDR3 DNA is TGTGCCAGCAGTCTACAGGGGGGACTGGGAGAGCAGTACTTC.

This clone has just one count. DNA for the CDR3: TGTGCCACCACCAGCGGCTACAATGAGCAGTTCTTC. Translated: CATTSGYNEQFF. This rearrangement joins TRBV24-1 to TRBJ2-1; D may be TRBD2 (5 bases). Trimming removed 8 bases at V and 3 bases at J, with 7 bases between. Germline V gene lookup returns CDR1 KGHDR and CDR2 SFDVKD. The length of the CDR3 is 12 residues.

This chain links TRBV9 with TRBJ2-2, with TRBD2 matching 13 bases. CDR3 length equals 17 residues. V gave up 4 bases and J gave up 2 bases; unmatched junction bases: 5. Germline CDR1 reads SGDLS; CDR2 reads YYNGEE. The CDR3 loop reads CASSLGLAGVNTGELFF. The CDR3 bases are TGTGCCAGCAGCTTAGGACTAGCGGGAGTCAACACCGGGGAGCTGTTTTTT.